The source of this T cell receptor beta chain is a study of T cells in Graves' hyperthyroidism and ophthalmopathy. Findings of the study overall: Ophthalmopathy cases were set apart from stable hyperthyroidism by a 13 V-J model. Most thyroid clonotypes expanded above 0.001 were also detected in blood.

This clonotype appeared many times. What it binds is not known. Looked up from germline, CDR1 is LNHDA and CDR2 is SQIVND (reference sequence). The CDR3 is 15 residues long. Deletions cut 6 bases from V and 1 base from J, with 13 bases between. Amplification of TCR beta CDR3 regions used RNA as the template. Primed by the HTBI set, a first-round RT-PCR was run on the TCR CDR3. Each CDR3 protein is one row after TCRdb ran MiXCR on the multiplex PCR reads. This repertoire shows around 290,000 distinct CDR3 sequences, approximately 14% found once; its top ten account for 7.9%. Subjects aged 18 to 65 presented with newly diagnosed hyperthyroidism of less than 2 months' duration. Cells are PBMCs isolated from 10 ml of fresh blood.

The chain links TRBV19 to TRBJ1-5; no reliable D call. This clonotype was obtained from a woman between 40 and 50 years old with Graves' hyperthyroidism. Specimen: blood. The CDR3 DNA sequence: TGTGCCAGTAGCCAAGGACGGAGAAGCAATCAGCCCCAGCATTTT. Encoded protein: CASSQGRRSNQPQHF.